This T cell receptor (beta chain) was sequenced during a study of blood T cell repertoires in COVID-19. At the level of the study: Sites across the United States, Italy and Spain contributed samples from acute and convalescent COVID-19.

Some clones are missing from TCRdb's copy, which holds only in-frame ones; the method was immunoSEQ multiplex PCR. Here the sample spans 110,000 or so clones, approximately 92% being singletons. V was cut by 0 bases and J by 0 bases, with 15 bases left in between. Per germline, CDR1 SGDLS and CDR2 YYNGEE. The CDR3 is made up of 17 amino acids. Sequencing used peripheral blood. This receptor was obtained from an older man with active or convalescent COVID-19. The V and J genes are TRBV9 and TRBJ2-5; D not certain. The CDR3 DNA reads TGTGCCAGCAGCGTAGGGGCAGAGCCTCGGTACCAAGAGACCCAGTACTTC. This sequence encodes CASSVGAEPRYQETQYF.